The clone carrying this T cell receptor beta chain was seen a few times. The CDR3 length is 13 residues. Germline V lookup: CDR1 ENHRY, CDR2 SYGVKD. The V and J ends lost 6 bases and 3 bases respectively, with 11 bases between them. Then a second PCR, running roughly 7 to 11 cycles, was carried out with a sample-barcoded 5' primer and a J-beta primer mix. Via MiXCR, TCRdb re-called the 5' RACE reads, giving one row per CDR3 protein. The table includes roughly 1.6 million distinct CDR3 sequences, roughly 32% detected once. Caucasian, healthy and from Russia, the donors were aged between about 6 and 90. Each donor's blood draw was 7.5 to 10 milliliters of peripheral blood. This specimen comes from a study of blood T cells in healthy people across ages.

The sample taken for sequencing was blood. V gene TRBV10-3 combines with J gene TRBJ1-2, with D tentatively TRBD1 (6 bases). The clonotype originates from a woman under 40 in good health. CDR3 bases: TGTGCCATCAGCCCGGACAGCTACTATGGCTACACCTTC. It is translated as CAISPDSYYGYTF.